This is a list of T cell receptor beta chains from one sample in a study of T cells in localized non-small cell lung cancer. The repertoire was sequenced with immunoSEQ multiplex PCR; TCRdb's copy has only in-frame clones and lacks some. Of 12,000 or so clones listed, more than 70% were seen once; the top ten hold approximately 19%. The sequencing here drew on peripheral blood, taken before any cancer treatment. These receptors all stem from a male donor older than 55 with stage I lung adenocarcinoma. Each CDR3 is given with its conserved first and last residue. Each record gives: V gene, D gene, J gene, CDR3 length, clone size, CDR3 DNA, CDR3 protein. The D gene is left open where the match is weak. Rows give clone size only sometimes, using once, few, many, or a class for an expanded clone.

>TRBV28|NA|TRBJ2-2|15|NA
TGTGCCAGCAGTAGTAGAGGGGCGAACACCGGGGAGCTGTTTTTT
CASSSRGANTGELFF
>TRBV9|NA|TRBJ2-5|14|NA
TGTGCCAGCAGCGTACAGCAAAGCGAAGAGACCCAGTACTTC
CASSVQQSEETQYF
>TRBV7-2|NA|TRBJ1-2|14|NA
TGTGCCAGCAGCTTAGTGAGATCGGGGGCCGGCTACACCTTC
CASSLVRSGAGYTF
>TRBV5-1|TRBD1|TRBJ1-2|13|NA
TGCGCCAGCAGCAACGGACAGGACTATGGCTACACCTTC
CASSNGQDYGYTF
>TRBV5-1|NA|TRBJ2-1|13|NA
TGCGCCAGCAGCTTGGTAGCGTACAATGAGCAGTTCTTC
CASSLVAYNEQFF
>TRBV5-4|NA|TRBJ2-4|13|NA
TGTGCCAGCAGTGCAGGGGGAGGAAACATTCAGTACTTC
CASSAGGGNIQYF
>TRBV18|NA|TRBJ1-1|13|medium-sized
TGTGCCAGCTCACCCCGGTCAGGGAAGGAAGCTTTCTTT
CASSPRSGKEAFF
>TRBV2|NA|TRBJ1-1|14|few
TGTGCCAGCAGGCCCAATGGGGCGGGGGGTGAAGCTTTCTTT
CASRPNGAGGEAFF
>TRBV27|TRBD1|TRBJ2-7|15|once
TGTGCCAGCAGTCGGACGGCAGGGGGCAAGTACGAGCAGTACTTC
CASSRTAGGKYEQYF
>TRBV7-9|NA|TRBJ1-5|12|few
TGTGCCAGCAGCTCCCTGGATCAGCCCCAGCATTTT
CASSSLDQPQHF
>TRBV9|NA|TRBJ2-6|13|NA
TGTGCCAGCAGCGTAGCTTGGGCTAACGTCCTGACTTTC
CASSVAWANVLTF
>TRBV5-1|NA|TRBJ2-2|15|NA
TGCGCCAGCAGCTTGACGGGCAGCTACACCGGGGAGCTGTTTTTT
CASSLTGSYTGELFF
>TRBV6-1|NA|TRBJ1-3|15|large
TGTGCCAGCAGTGAAGGGGAGGGGAGCGGAAACACCATATATTTT
CASSEGEGSGNTIYF
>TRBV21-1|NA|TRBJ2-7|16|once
TGTGCCAGCAGCAAAGAGGGACTAGCGGGAGTTCGCGAGCAGTACTTC
CASSKEGLAGVREQYF
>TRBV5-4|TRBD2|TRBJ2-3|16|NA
TGTGCCAGCAGCTTATTAGCGGGAGGGCCCGTAGATACGCAGTATTTT
CASSLLAGGPVDTQYF
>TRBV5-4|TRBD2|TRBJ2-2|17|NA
TGTGCCAGCAGCAAAGGACTAGCGGGAGGGCAAGTCGGGGAGCTGTTTTTT
CASSKGLAGGQVGELFF
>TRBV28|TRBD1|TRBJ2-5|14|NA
TGTGCCAGCAGTACACAGGGGCGATTCGAGACCCAGTACTTC
CASSTQGRFETQYF
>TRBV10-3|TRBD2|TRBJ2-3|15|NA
TGTGCCATCAGTGTAGGGGAGGGGATGGCAGATACGCAGTATTTT
CAISVGEGMADTQYF
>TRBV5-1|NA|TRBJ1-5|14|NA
TGCGCCAGCAGCTTGGGGGGGCAGGGACAGCCCCAGCATTTT
CASSLGGQGQPQHF
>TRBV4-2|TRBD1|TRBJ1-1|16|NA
TGTGCCAGCAGCCCACTTGGACAGGGATTGAACACTGAAGCTTTCTTT
CASSPLGQGLNTEAFF
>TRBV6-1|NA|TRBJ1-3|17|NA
TGTGCCAGCAGTGAGACGAGAACCCAGCCCTCTGGAAACACCATATATTTT
CASSETRTQPSGNTIYF
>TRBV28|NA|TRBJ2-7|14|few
TGTGCCAGCAGTCCCCGCTCAGGGGTCTACGAGCAGTACTTC
CASSPRSGVYEQYF
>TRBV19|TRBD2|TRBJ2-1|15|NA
TGTGCCAGTAGTATAGGGGGAGCGGGAGGGTATGAGCAGTTCTTC
CASSIGGAGGYEQFF
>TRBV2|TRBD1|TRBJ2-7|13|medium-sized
TGTGCCAGCAGGGGGACAGGGGGCTACGAGCAGTACTTC
CASRGTGGYEQYF
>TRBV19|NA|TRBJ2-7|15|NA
TGTGCCAGTAGTTTAACCGGTTTAGGGAGCAACGAGCAGTACTTC
CASSLTGLGSNEQYF
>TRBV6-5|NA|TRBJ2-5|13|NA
TGTGCCAGCACGGGTAGCGGCGGGGAGACCCAGTACTTC
CASTGSGGETQYF
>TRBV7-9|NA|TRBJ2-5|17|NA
TGTGCCAGCAGCTCCCTGCCAGGGCCTTTATCGGGAGAGACCCAGTACTTC
CASSSLPGPLSGETQYF
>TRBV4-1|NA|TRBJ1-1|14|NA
TGCGCCAGCAGCCAAGATTTAGGCACGTCGAGAGCTTTCTTT
CASSQDLGTSRAFF
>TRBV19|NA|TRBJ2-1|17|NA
TGTGCCAGTAGTTTTGAGGCCGGGACCAAAGCAAACAATGAGCAGTTCTTC
CASSFEAGTKANNEQFF
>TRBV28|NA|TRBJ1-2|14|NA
TGTGCCAGCAGGACCGCGCCGGGCATCAATGGCTACACCTTC
CASRTAPGINGYTF
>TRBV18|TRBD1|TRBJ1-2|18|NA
TGTGCCAGCTCACCATTAGGGACAGGTGGGACGTCTATGGATGGCTACACCTTC
CASSPLGTGGTSMDGYTF
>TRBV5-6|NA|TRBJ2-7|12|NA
TGTGCCAGCAGCAGGGTCTCCTACGAGCAGTACTTC
CASSRVSYEQYF
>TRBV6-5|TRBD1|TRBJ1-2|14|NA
TGTGCCAGCAGTTACCGAGACAGGGGAGGTGGCTACACCTTC
CASSYRDRGGGYTF
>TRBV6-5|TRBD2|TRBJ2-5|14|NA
TGTGCCAGCACCCAGACTAGCGGGAAAGAGACCCAGTACTTC
CASTQTSGKETQYF
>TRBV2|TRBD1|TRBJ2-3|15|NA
TGTGCCAGCAGTGCAACAGGGGGCTCGACAGATACGCAGTATTTT
CASSATGGSTDTQYF
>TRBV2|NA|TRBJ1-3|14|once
TGTGCCAGCAGTGAAGGGGGTGCTGGAAACACCATATATTTT
CASSEGGAGNTIYF
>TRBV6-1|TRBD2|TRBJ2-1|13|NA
TGTGCCAGCAGAGACCCCGGGAGGGGTGAGCAGTTCTTC
CASRDPGRGEQFF
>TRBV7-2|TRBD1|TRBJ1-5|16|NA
TGTGCCAGCAGCCTAAAGACAGGGGTGGGCGATCAGCCCCAGCATTTT
CASSLKTGVGDQPQHF
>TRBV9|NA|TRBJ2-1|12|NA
TGTGCCAGCAGCGTATCTCCCGGTGAGCAGTTCTTC
CASSVSPGEQFF
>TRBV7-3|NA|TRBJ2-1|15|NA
TGTGCCAGCAGCTTAAACGGGATGGAGAACAATGAGCAGTTCTTC
CASSLNGMENNEQFF
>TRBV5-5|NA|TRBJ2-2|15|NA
TGTGCCAGCAGCCCATTTAGCGGGAACACCGGGGAGCTGTTTTTT
CASSPFSGNTGELFF